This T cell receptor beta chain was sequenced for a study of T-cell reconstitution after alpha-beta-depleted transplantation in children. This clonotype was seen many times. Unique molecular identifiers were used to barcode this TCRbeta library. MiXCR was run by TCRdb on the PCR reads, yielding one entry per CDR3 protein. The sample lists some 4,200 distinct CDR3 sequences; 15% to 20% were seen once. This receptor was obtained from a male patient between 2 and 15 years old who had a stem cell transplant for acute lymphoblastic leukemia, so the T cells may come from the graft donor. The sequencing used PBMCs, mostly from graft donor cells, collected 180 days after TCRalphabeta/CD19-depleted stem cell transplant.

In nucleotides, the CDR3 is TGTGCCAGTAGCCAGCGGGAAGTAAACACAGATACGCAGTATTTT. The encoded protein is CASSQREVNTDTQYF. J is TRBJ2-3 and V is TRBV19; 7 bases map to TRBD2. The CDR3 runs to 15 residues. From germline, CDR1 is LNHDA and CDR2 SQIVND (reference sequence). Losses at the gene ends were 6 bases for V and 2 bases for J; bases not matched to a gene: 8.